These 22 T cell receptor beta chains share one sample of origin, sequenced in a study of blood T cell repertoires in COVID-19. TCRdb keeps only in-frame clones here, not all; method: immunoSEQ multiplex PCR. The table has 53,000 or so clones, around 72% seen once. The sample comprised peripheral blood. These receptors were collected from a human donor with active or convalescent COVID-19. The donor label of this sample is uncertain.

This clone has only one observation. J is TRBJ2-1 and V is TRBV27, with 8 bases aligning to TRBD2. Germline V CDR1 and CDR2: MNHEY, SMNVEV (reference sequence). V trimming: 7 bases; J trimming: 8 bases; junction bases outside the gene matches: 13. The CDR3 runs 15 residues. The CDR3 region is CASTPGSGTPHEQFF. CDR3 in DNA: TGTGCCAGCACCCCAGGTAGCGGGACGCCCCATGAGCAGTTCTTC.

The chain carries TRBV5-4 and TRBJ1-1, with D uncertain. CDR1 and CDR2 (germline): SGHNT, YYREEE (reference sequence). V lost 0 bases and J lost 1, with 19 bases in between. This CDR3 has 18 residues. Here the CDR3 DNA reads TGTGCCAGCAGCTTGGAAAGCGGACGCGCGGGGAGGAACACTGAAGCTTTCTTT. It translates to CASSLESGRAGRNTEAFF.

This chain joins TRBV10-3 and TRBJ1-4, with D possibly being TRBD1 (5 bases). The CDR3 loop spans 16 amino acids. V gave up 0 bases and J gave up 0 bases, with 8 bases separating them. The germline gives CDR1 ENHRY, CDR2 SYGVKD. The CDR3 DNA sequence: TGTGCCATCAGTGAGTCGCGGGGGGCAACTAATGAAAAACTGTTTTTT. Translated, it gives CAISESRGATNEKLFF.

This chain uses TRBV5-6 with TRBJ2-7; TRBD1 agrees at 12 bases. The CDR3 is 15 amino acids. Trimming cost V 3 bases and J 5 bases; bases outside gene matches: 6. The V gene's germline CDR1 is SGHDT and CDR2 YYEEEE. This CDR3 reads CASSSTGTGGHEQYF. The CDR3 DNA reads TGTGCCAGCAGCTCGACCGGGACAGGGGGCCACGAGCAGTACTTC.

This chain links TRBV19 with TRBJ2-7; maybe TRBD1 (6 bases). Germline V CDR1 and CDR2: LNHDA, SQIVND (reference sequence). Trimming removed 5 bases from V and 0 bases from J, with 11 bases in between. This CDR3 spans 14 amino acids. The CDR3 loop reads CASSQGKGSYEQYF. CDR3 in DNA: TGTGCCAGTAGTCAGGGGAAGGGCTCCTACGAGCAGTACTTC.

This CDR3 reads CASSLQGETNYGYTF. The CDR3 coding sequence is TGTGCCAGCAGCTTACAGGGGGAAACTAACTATGGCTACACCTTC. The chain couples TRBV7-3 to TRBJ1-2; 7 positions match TRBD1. The germline V gene has CDR1 SGHTA and CDR2 FQGTGA. The CDR3 length is 15 residues. Trimming removed 2 bases from V and 0 bases from J; junction bases left unmatched: 3.

The chain's CDR3 is CATSDLLQGETQYF. Written as DNA, the CDR3 is TGTGCCACCAGTGATTTATTGCAGGGAGAGACCCAGTACTTC. The rearrangement links TRBV24-1 to TRBJ2-5; TRBD1 might be the D (5 bases). Trimming left V 1 base short and J 4 bases short, with 9 bases between. This CDR3 is built from 14 residues. Germline loops: CDR1 KGHDR, CDR2 SFDVKD.

The rearrangement joins TRBV7-3 to TRBJ1-6, with a tentative D call TRBD1 (5 bases). CDR1 is SGHTA and CDR2 is FQGTGA in the germline V gene. This CDR3 spans 15 amino acids. Between the trimmed V and J ends, which lost 2 bases and 6 bases, there was a span of 11 bases. The CDR3 loop is CASSLARVTNSPLHF. The CDR3 region has the DNA TGTGCCAGCAGCTTAGCCAGGGTGACTAATTCACCCCTCCACTTT.

The J gene is TRBJ2-7, the V gene TRBV14; 10 nucleotides match TRBD2. This CDR3 has 14 residues. The ends lost 5 bases at V and 1 base at J; junction bases unmatched: 2. CDR1 and CDR2 from the germline V gene are SGHDN and FVKESK. Here the CDR3 reads CASSWTSGSYEQYF. In DNA, the CDR3 is TGTGCCAGCAGCTGGACTAGCGGTTCCTACGAGCAGTACTTC.

This clone has ten or more counts. This chain joins TRBV5-4 and TRBJ1-6, with TRBD1 identical over 8 bases. V trimming: 3 bases; J trimming: 10 bases; junction bases outside the gene matches: 9. This CDR3 comprises 15 residues. Germline V CDR1 and CDR2: SGHNT, YYREEE (reference sequence). The CDR3 region is CASSSGQGDSSPLHF. The DNA of the CDR3 is TGTGCCAGCAGCTCCGGACAGGGCGATTCCTCACCCCTCCACTTT. Combining the CDR3 with reference TRBV5-4 and TRBJ1-6 gives the whole variable domain ETGVTQSPTHLIKTRGQQVTLRCSSQSGHNTVSWYQQALGQGPQFIFQYYREEENGRGNFPPRFSGLQFPNYSSELNVNALELDDSALYLCASSSGQGDSSPLHFGNGTRLTVT.

The CDR3 here is CASTRTVNSPLHF. CDR3 nucleotide sequence: TGTGCCAGTACCCGGACAGTTAATTCACCCCTCCACTTT. The V gene is TRBV19, the J gene TRBJ1-6; D perhaps matches TRBD1 (6 bases). Trimming removed 7 bases at V and 6 bases at J, with 10 bases between. There are 13 residues in the CDR3. Germline loops: CDR1 LNHDA, CDR2 SQIVND (reference sequence).

V and J are TRBV27 and TRBJ2-3; D is possibly TRBD1 (6 bases). The V end lost 3 bases, the J end lost 4 bases, and 8 bases lay between the germline ends. CDR1 and CDR2 (germline): MNHEY, SMNVEV (reference sequence). The CDR3 is 13 amino acids. This CDR3 reads CASSFEGADTQYF. The CDR3 coding sequence is TGTGCCAGCAGTTTTGAGGGGGCAGATACGCAGTATTTT.

The V gene is TRBV5-4, the J gene TRBJ2-1, with TRBD1 identical over 8 bases. The CDR3 has 14 residues. From germline, CDR1 is SGHNT and CDR2 YYREEE (reference sequence). The junction had 8 bases not matched to a gene; V was cut back by 3 bases and J by 9 bases. The CDR3 nucleotides are TGTGCCAGCAGCTCGGGACAGGTCGGGGGTGAGCAGTTCTTC. Amino acids: CASSSGQVGGEQFF.

The chain carries TRBV14 and TRBJ2-7, with 7 bases fitting TRBD1. The CDR3 length is 13 residues. Per germline, CDR1 SGHDN and CDR2 FVKESK. The ends lost 4 bases at V and 12 bases at J; junction bases unmatched: 12. CDR3 residues: CASSLLGTAKWYF. Here the CDR3 DNA reads TGTGCCAGCAGCCTTTTGGGGACAGCTAAATGGTACTTC.

This rearrangement joins TRBV12-3 or TRBV12-4 to TRBJ2-5; D gene ambiguous. This CDR3 is built from 13 residues. V lost 6 bases and J lost 5, with 13 bases in between. The CDR3 DNA is TGTGCCAGCAGGTCCCCGGTAGCCGAGACCCAGTACTTC. Translated, it gives CASRSPVAETQYF.

V usage is TRBV9 and J usage is TRBJ2-1; D unclear. The CDR3 totals 12 residues. V was pared by 0 bases and J by 10 bases, with 8 bases between. Germline values: CDR1 SGDLS, CDR2 YYNGEE. The CDR3 bases are TGTGCCAGCAGCGTAGTAAGACACGAGCAGTTCTTC. It encodes CASSVVRHEQFF.

The chain recombines TRBV3-1 (or the pseudogene TRBV3-2) with TRBJ1-5; possible D gene TRBD1, 6 bases. CDR1 LGHDT and CDR2 YNNKEL come from the germline V gene (reference sequence). V lost 1 base to trimming and J lost 7 bases, with 11 bases between them. The CDR3 is 14 amino acids. CDR3: CASSQGQGRQPQHF. For the CDR3, the DNA is TGTGCCAGCAGCCAAGGTCAGGGGCGACAGCCCCAGCATTTT.

V gene TRBV27 combines with J gene TRBJ2-1, with TRBD1 as a possible D gene (5 bases). CDR1 MNHEY and CDR2 SMNVEV come from the germline V gene (reference sequence). There are 19 residues in the CDR3. Trimming removed 3 bases at V and 2 bases at J, with 23 bases between. The CDR3 nucleotides are TGTGCCAGCAGTTTGTTGGGGCGGACCAACCTTTGGACCTACAATGAGCAGTTCTTC. Translation gives CASSLLGRTNLWTYNEQFF.

The chain is built from TRBV19 and TRBJ2-7; D may be TRBD1 (6 bases). In germline, CDR1 is LNHDA, CDR2 SQIVND (reference sequence). Trimming stripped 4 bases from V and 2 bases from J, with 15 bases between. The CDR3 contains 15 residues. As DNA, the CDR3 is TGTGCCAGTAGTACGGTCGGGACAAATACCTACGAGCAGTACTTC. This sequence encodes CASSTVGTNTYEQYF.

This chain connects TRBV5-4 to TRBJ2-2, with 11 bases that match TRBD1. Germline assignment: CDR1 SGHNT and CDR2 YYREEE (reference sequence). After removal of 7 bases from V and 5 bases from J, the junction contained 4 bases not matched to a gene. The CDR3 consists of 14 residues. The CDR3 spells CASWDRGITGELFF. The DNA of the CDR3 is TGTGCCAGCTGGGACAGGGGGATAACCGGGGAGCTGTTTTTT.

This clone is termed medium-sized. CDR3 protein: CASSLTGPSNQPQHF. CDR3 nucleotide sequence: TGCGCCAGCAGCTTGACAGGGCCTAGCAATCAGCCCCAGCATTTT. The chain recombines TRBV4-1 with TRBJ1-5; 7 bases map to TRBD1. Germline assignment: CDR1 MGHRA and CDR2 YSYEKL. The CDR3 covers 15 residues. V lost 5 bases and J lost 0; bases outside the gene matches: 4.

V and J are TRBV15 and TRBJ2-7, with D possibly matching TRBD1 (6 bases). This CDR3 region has 12 residues. Germline values: CDR1 LNHNV, CDR2 YYDKDF (reference sequence). With 1 base removed from V and 6 bases from J, the gap between germline ends came to 7 bases. The CDR3 DNA follows: TGTGCCACCAGCAGAGGAGGGGGCGAGCAGTACTTC. Translating gives CATSRGGGEQYF.